The clone carrying this T cell receptor (beta chain) came up a few times. The data were taken from a study of blood T cell repertoires in COVID-19. The table came from immunoSEQ multiplex PCR; TCRdb's copy has only in-frame clones and leaves some out. The data contain some 200,000 clones, about 84% of them seen just once; the ten biggest clones take up approximately 8%. Sample: peripheral blood. The TCR sequence derives from a woman older than 75 with COVID-19, enrolled during active disease.

In DNA form, the CDR3 reads TGTGCCAGCAGTCCTATGGTCTCCTACCTCGAGACCCAGTACTTC. Its translation is CASSPMVSYLETQYF. The rearrangement uses TRBV7-2 and TRBJ2-5; the D is unclear. V lost 6 bases, J lost 5 bases, and 19 bases lay in between. The CDR3 spans 15 residues. Germline CDR1 reads SGHTA; CDR2 reads FQGNSA.